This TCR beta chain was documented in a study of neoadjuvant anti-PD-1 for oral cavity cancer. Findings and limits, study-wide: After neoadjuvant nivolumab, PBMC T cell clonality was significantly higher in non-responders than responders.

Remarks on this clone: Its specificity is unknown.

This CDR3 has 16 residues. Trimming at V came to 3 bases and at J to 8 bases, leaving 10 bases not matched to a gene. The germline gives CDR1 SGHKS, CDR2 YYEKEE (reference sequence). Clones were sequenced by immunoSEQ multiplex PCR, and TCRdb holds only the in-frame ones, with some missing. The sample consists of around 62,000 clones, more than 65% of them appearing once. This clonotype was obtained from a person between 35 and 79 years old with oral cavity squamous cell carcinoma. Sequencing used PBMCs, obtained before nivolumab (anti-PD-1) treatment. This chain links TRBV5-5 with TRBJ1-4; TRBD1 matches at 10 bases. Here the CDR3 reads CASSSRDRGGNEKLFF. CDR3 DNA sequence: TGTGCCAGCAGCTCCCGGGACAGGGGAGGTAACGAAAAACTGTTTTTT. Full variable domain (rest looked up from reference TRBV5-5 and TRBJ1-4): DAGVTQSPTHLIKTRGQQVTLRCSPISGHKSVSWYQQVLGQGPQFIFQYYEKEERGRGNFPDRFSARQFPNYSSELNVNALLLGDSALYLCASSSRDRGGNEKLFFGSGTQLSVL.